This entry describes one T cell receptor beta chain. Its antigen is undetermined. The data were taken from a study of early stage breast cancer tumors. For the study at large: Of roughly 17 invasive breast tumors, about 12 were hormone receptor-positive, HER2-negative. Study observations and caveats: Chain pairing and CD4, CD8 or FOXP3 expression were not captured. Compared with adjacent normal breast tissue, tumors showed 2 to 2.5-fold greater T cell density and higher clonality. Blood repertoires resembled normal breast more than tumor.

V was pared by 7 bases and J by 3 bases, with 11 bases of the junction left unmatched. This CDR3 contains 15 residues. Germline V gene sequence: CDR1 SGHRS, CDR2 YFSETQ. Generated by immunoSEQ multiplex PCR, the TCRdb table keeps only in-frame clones and is missing some. The sample includes 30,000 to 35,000 clones, approximately 70% of them seen just once. Specimen: blood. This chain uses TRBV5-1 with TRBJ1-1, with 8 bases lining up with TRBD1. This sequence was found in a person aged 40 to 49 with breast cancer. DNA for the CDR3: TGCGCCAGCGGACAGGGTCGTGGGTGGGACACTGAAGCTTTCTTT. Translated, it gives CASGQGRGWDTEAFF.